Presented here are 9 T cell receptor beta chains from one specimen sequenced in a study of cytomegalovirus exposure and HLA in healthy donors. In the PCR, 60 Vbeta and 13 Jbeta primers were used. Measured with immunoSEQ multiplex PCR; TCRdb has only the in-frame clones, and not every one. Among approximately 180,000 clones listed, about 72% were seen once. Sequenced material: PBMCs. The receptors were gathered from a human donor in good health.

The chain couples TRBV5-6 to TRBJ2-7; D perhaps matches TRBD2 (7 bases). In germline, CDR1 is SGHDT, CDR2 YYEEEE. The CDR3 loop spans 15 amino acids. Trimming removed 5 bases at V and 2 bases at J, with 17 bases between. The CDR3 sequence is CASSRLAGGPYEQYF. The CDR3 bases are TGTGCCAGCAGTAGGTTAGCCGGGGGGCCCTACGAGCAGTACTTC.

This clone has just one count. The chain has TRBV7-9 and TRBJ1-1; 7 nucleotides agree with TRBD1. This CDR3 has 14 amino acids. Germline V gene lookup returns CDR1 SEHNR and CDR2 FQNEAQ (reference sequence). Trimming cost V 5 bases and J 4 bases; bases outside gene matches: 7. This CDR3 is CASSVQGGLTEAFF. The CDR3 DNA is TGTGCCAGCAGCGTCCAGGGGGGCCTCACTGAAGCTTTCTTT.

The chain employs TRBV7-9 and TRBJ2-3, with a weak D call TRBD2 (6 bases). The germline CDR1 and CDR2 sequences are SEHNR and FQNEAQ (reference sequence). The germline V and J ends were trimmed by 4 bases and 4 bases, with 21 bases remaining between them. The CDR3 sequence is 17 residues long. Here the CDR3 reads CASSSFGSRRGADTQYF. The CDR3 DNA sequence: TGTGCCAGCAGCTCATTCGGCAGCCGGAGGGGCGCAGATACGCAGTATTTT.

The V and J genes are TRBV5-1 and TRBJ1-3; D unresolved. The germline gives CDR1 SGHRS, CDR2 YFSETQ. CDR3 size: 15 residues. The V end lost 1 base, the J end lost 0 bases, and 8 bases lay between the germline ends. CDR3 nucleotides: TGCGCCAGCAGCTTGTCGGGGAGCTCTGGAAACACCATATATTTT. Protein product: CASSLSGSSGNTIYF.

This clone was counted only a few times. The gene calls are TRBV6-1 and TRBJ1-4; 8 bases are a match to TRBD1. CDR3 length equals 13 residues. Germline V gives CDR1 MNHNS, CDR2 SASEGT. V lost 7 bases to trimming and J lost 6 bases; unmatched junction nucleotides: 4. The CDR3, as DNA: TGTGCCAGCAACCCGGACAGGGATGAAAAACTGTTTTTT. This translates into CASNPDRDEKLFF.

The rearrangement joins TRBV6-1 to TRBJ1-1; TRBD1 matches at 7 bases. Looked up from germline, CDR1 is MNHNS and CDR2 is SASEGT. CDR3 size: 13 residues. V was clipped by 3 bases and J by 5 bases; unmatched bases: 3. The DNA of the CDR3 is TGTGCCAGCAGTGACAGGGGGAGGACTGAAGCTTTCTTT. As protein: CASSDRGRTEAFF.

This clone was picked up a small number of times. The rearrangement joins TRBV2 to TRBJ2-1; possible D gene TRBD1, 5 bases. CDR1 and CDR2 from the germline V gene are SNHLY and FYNNEI. This CDR3 contains 15 residues. V lost 6 bases, J lost 10 bases, and 22 bases lay in between. The CDR3 DNA is TGTGCCAGCAGGCCCTCTAGTGGGGCCTCTGTCGAGCAGTTCTTC. Protein sequence: CASRPSSGASVEQFF. Full variable domain (rest looked up from reference TRBV2 and TRBJ2-1): EPEVTQTPSHQVTQMGQEVILRCVPISNHLYFYWYRQILGQKVEFLVSFYNNEISEKSEIFDDQFSVERPDGSNFTLKIRSTKLEDSAMYFCASRPSSGASVEQFFGPGTRLTVL.

The chain joins TRBV5-1 to TRBJ1-2; 9 nucleotides line up with TRBD1. Germline CDR1 reads SGHRS; CDR2 reads YFSETQ. The CDR3 spans 15 residues. The ends lost 3 bases at V and 4 bases at J; junction bases unmatched: 7. The CDR3 is CASSSTGGNPYGYTF. DNA for the CDR3: TGCGCCAGCAGCTCGACAGGGGGGAACCCCTATGGCTACACCTTC.

The chain combines TRBV5-1 with TRBJ2-1; 7 bases are shared with TRBD1. This CDR3 spans 13 amino acids. Germline lookup yields CDR1 SGHRS and CDR2 YFSETQ. Unmatched junction bases numbered 3, after V lost 4 bases and J lost 5 bases. The CDR3 is CASSDGTDNEQFF. In DNA form, the CDR3 reads TGCGCCAGCAGCGACGGGACAGACAATGAGCAGTTCTTC.